This T cell receptor (beta chain) stems from a study of identical twins. The germline gives CDR1 DFQATT, CDR2 SNEGSKA (reference sequence). Trimming stripped 3 bases from V and 2 bases from J, with 9 bases between. The CDR3 has 13 amino acids. TCRdb re-derived calls from the 5' RACE reads in MiXCR, one entry per CDR3 protein. The data hold 400,000 to 550,000 distinct CDR3 sequences, with 13% to 15% observed a single time. The data were also submitted as part of a second study, on yellow fever vaccine responses in identical twins.

The sequencing sample was made of CD4+ T cells sorted from blood. This chain uses TRBV20-1 with TRBJ2-3; D assignment may be TRBD1 or TRBD2 (6 bases each). The sequence derives from a young woman in good health. The CDR3 here is CSASGGHTDTQYF. DNA for the CDR3: TGCAGTGCTAGCGGGGGCCACACAGATACGCAGTATTTT.